This T cell receptor (beta chain) was observed in a study of T cell responses to AZD1222 COVID-19 vaccine. About the study: Second-dose intervals near 4 or 12 weeks were combined.

Study-level results: Among those given AZD1222, only 6 or 7 were seropositive at baseline.

Data came from immunoSEQ multiplex PCR; TCRdb stores just in-frame clones and leaves some out. The repertoire includes 75,000 to 100,000 clones, around 84% of them detected once, and about an eighth sits in the top ten. About this clone itself: Its target is unknown.

The CDR3 extends over 16 amino acids. The ends lost 8 bases at V and 7 bases at J; junction bases unmatched: 15. CDR1 and CDR2 (germline): SGHTA, FQGTGA. Sequenced material: peripheral blood, taken on day 0 of AZD1222 vaccination. The receptor was isolated from an adult in good health. The genes are TRBV7-3 and TRBJ2-1; 9 nucleotides align to TRBD2. The CDR3 nucleotides are TGTGCCAGCGCAGCCCGAGGCGGGGGGGCTCGGAATGAGCAGTTCTTC. This gives the protein CASAARGGGARNEQFF. Full variable domain (remainder filled in from reference TRBV7-3 and TRBJ2-1): GAGVSQTPSNKVTEKGKYVELRCDPISGHTALYWYRQSLGQGPEFLIYFQGTGAADDSGLPNDRFFAVRPEGSVSTLKIQRTERGDSAVYLCASAARGGGARNEQFFGPGTRLTVL.